The T cell receptor beta chain under discussion was sequenced for a study of blood T cell repertoires in COVID-19 (dated by TCRdb to 2018 to 2021). Background for the entire study: The collaborator samples originated in the United States, Italy and Spain and spanned the acute and convalescent phases of COVID-19. The repertoires were released in a freely available public database intended as a resource for research on the immune response to SARS-CoV-2. Subjects who had been exposed to COVID-19, were actively infected with it, or had recovered from it provided the deeply sampled blood TCRbeta repertoires that made up the dataset. A de-identified subject ID, COVID-19 status, age in years and sex were almost always included in the sample metadata. Samples came from the ongoing ImmuneRACE study (first 160 participants) plus 1,254 subjects from 6 global collaborators. Where available, HLA class I and class II types were obtained from metadata supplied by the sample provider rather than from assay-based typing. The material from the prospective study consisted of cDNA or gDNA derived from T cells, B-cell-depleted T cells, or PBMCs. Broad study findings and their caveats: The quantity of clinical and demographic metadata differed by source and by participant and was supplied without curation.

Sequences LGHDT (CDR1) and YNNKEL (CDR2) are obtained from the germline V gene (reference sequence). V is clipped by 3 bases and J by 7 bases, and the sequence between their germline boundaries is 15 bases long. Including the terminal cysteine and phenylalanine, the CDR3 comprises 14 residues. The only DNA kept is the CDR3, 42 bases in frame from the first base. Comments on this clone: Its antigen is not yet known. No much larger clone exists at a distance of one base, and base qualities are not known.

TCRbeta CDR3 regions were amplified from genomic DNA using the immunoSEQ Assay, a bias-controlled multiplex PCR. For the original study's pipeline: Nucleated cell counts per sample were estimated from amplification of reference gene primers within the assay. Sequence reads were collapsed and filtered to measure the absolute abundance of every unique TCRbeta CDR3 rearrangement. For each sample, productive Simpson clonality was calculated by taking the square root of Simpson's diversity index across productive rearrangements. TCRdb mirrors the immuneACCESS table, restricted to in-frame sequences. Some clones are absent from its copies; in checked studies, under half trace to an unresolved V gene, and the reason for the others is unknown. V, J and clone size reflect that table, while D and trimming were determined from the DNA. The sample contains more than 95,000 clones, 75% to 95% of them found a single time. The top ten constitute 1.7% of the sample.

The collaborating institutions used their own protocols to collect whole blood in K2EDTA tubes. For TCRbeta analysis, collaborators shipped samples in one of three forms: frozen whole blood, isolated PBMCs, or DNA extracted from either of those sample types. This chain joins TRBV3-1 (or the pseudogene TRBV3-2) to TRBJ1-2, with a weak D call of TRBD1 (5 bases match). The receptor was derived from a man aged 55 to 70 with acute or convalescent COVID-19. Material: peripheral blood. The bases are TGTGCCAGCAGCCATCCCCGGGGGGGGACTGGCTACACCTTC. Its protein reads: CASSHPRGGTGYTF.